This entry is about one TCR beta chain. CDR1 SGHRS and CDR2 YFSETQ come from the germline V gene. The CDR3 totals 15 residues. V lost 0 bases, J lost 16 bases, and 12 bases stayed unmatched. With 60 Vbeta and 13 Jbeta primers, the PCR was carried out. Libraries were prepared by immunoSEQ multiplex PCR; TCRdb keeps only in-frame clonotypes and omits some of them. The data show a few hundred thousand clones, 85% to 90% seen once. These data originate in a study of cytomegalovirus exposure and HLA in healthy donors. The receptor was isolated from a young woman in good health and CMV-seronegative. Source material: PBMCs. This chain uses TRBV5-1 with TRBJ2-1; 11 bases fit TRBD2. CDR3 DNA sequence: TGCGCCAGCAGCTTGGAACAACTGGGACTAGCGGATGGCTTCTTC. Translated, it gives CASSLEQLGLADGFF.